This TCR beta chain was recovered during a study of cytomegalovirus exposure and HLA in healthy donors. The study ran its PCR with 60 Vbeta and 13 Jbeta primers. TCRdb keeps only in-frame clones here, not all; method: immunoSEQ multiplex PCR. The table lists some 150,000 clones, approximately 83% of them singletons, with 3.5% to 5% in the top ten. The sequencing input was PBMCs. This receptor was identified in a man aged 40-49 years in good health and CMV-seropositive.

The CDR3 DNA reads as TGTGCCACCAGCAGAGATGGCAGGGGTTATGGCTACACCTTC. As protein: CATSRDGRGYGYTF. The chain couples TRBV15 to TRBJ1-2; TRBD1 might be the D (6 bases). CDR1 LNHNV and CDR2 YYDKDF come from the germline V gene (reference sequence). Trimming removed 0 bases from V and 5 bases from J, with 10 bases in between. This CDR3 has 14 residues. The whole variable domain, filled in from reference TRBV15 and TRBJ1-2, reads DAMVIQNPRYQVTQFGKPVTLSCSQTLNHNVMYWYQQKSSQAPKLLFHYYDKDFNNEADTPDNFQSRRPNTSFCFLDIRSPGLGDTAMYLCATSRDGRGYGYTFGSGTRLTVV.